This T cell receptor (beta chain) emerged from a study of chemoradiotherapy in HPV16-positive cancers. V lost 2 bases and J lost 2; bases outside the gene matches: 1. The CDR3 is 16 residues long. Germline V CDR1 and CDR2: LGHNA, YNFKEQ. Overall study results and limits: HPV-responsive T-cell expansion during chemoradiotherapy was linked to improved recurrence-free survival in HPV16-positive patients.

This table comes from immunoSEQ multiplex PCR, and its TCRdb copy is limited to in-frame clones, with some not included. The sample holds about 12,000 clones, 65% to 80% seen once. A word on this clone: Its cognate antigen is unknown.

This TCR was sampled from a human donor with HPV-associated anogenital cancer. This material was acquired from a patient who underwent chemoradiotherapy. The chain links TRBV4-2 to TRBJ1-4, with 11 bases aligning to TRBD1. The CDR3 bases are TGTGCCAGCAGCCAACGGGACAGGGGGACTAATGAAAAACTGTTTTTT. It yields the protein CASSQRDRGTNEKLFF.